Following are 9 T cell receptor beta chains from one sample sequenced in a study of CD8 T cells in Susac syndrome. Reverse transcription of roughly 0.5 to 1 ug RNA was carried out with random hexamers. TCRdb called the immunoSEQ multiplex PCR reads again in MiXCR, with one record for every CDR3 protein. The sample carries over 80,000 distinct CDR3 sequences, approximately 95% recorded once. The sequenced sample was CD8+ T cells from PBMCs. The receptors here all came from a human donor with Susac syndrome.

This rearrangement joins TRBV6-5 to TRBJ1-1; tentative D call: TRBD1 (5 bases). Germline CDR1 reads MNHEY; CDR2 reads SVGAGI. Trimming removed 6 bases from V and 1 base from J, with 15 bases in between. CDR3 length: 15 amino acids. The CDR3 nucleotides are TGTGCCAGCAGAGACCAGGGCTGGGGGAACACTGAAGCTTTCTTT. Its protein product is CASRDQGWGNTEAFF.

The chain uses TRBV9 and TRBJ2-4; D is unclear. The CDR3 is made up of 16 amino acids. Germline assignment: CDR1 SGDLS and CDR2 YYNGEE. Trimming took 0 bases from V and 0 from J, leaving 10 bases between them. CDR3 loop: CASSVGGVLAKNIQYF. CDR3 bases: TGTGCCAGCAGCGTAGGTGGGGTCTTAGCCAAAAACATTCAGTACTTC. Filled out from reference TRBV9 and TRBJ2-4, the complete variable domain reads DSGVTQTPKHLITATGQRVTLRCSPRSGDLSVYWYQQSLDQGLQFLIQYYNGEERAKGNILERFSAQQFPDLHSELNLSSLELGDSALYFCASSVGGVLAKNIQYFGAGTRLSVL.

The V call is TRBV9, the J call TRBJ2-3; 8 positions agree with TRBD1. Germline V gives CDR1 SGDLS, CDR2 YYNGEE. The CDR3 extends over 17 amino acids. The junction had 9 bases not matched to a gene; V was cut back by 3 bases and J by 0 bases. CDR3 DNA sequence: TGTGCCAGCAGCGCGGACGCAGGGGGCGCGAGCACAGATACGCAGTATTTT. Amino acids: CASSADAGGASTDTQYF.

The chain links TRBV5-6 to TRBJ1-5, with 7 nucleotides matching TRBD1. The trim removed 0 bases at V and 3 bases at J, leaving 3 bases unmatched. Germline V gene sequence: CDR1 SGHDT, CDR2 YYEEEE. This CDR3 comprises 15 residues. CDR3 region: CASSLGQGNNQPQHF. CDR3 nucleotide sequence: TGTGCCAGCAGCTTGGGACAGGGTAACAATCAGCCCCAGCATTTT.

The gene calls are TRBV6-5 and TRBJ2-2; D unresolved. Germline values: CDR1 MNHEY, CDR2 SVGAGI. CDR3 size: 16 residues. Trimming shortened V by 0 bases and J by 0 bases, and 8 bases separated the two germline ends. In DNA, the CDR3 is TGTGCCAGCAGTTACTCGGCGCGGTCGAACACCGGGGAGCTGTTTTTT. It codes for CASSYSARSNTGELFF.

The CDR3 loop reads CASSQDPGLAESGANVLTF. The DNA for the CDR3 is TGTGCCAGCAGCCAAGACCCGGGACTAGCGGAATCTGGGGCCAACGTCCTGACTTTC. The chain has TRBV4-2 and TRBJ2-6, with 11 bases identical to TRBD2. Germline trimming cut 0 bases from V and 1 base from J; bases unmatched to any gene: 5. The germline CDR1 and CDR2 sequences are LGHNA and YNFKEQ. The CDR3 has 19 amino acids.

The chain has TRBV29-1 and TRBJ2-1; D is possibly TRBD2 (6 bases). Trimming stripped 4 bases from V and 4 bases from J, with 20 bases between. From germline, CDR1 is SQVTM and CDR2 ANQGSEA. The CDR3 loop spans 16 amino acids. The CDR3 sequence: CSVAYDGGRSYNEQFF. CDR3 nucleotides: TGCAGCGTTGCCTACGATGGGGGGAGGTCTTACAATGAGCAGTTCTTC.

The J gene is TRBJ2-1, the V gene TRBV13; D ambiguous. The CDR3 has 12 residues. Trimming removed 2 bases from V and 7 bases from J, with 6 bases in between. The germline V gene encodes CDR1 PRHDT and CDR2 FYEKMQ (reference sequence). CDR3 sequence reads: CASSLYGNEQFF. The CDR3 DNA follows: TGTGCCAGCAGCTTATACGGGAATGAGCAGTTCTTC.

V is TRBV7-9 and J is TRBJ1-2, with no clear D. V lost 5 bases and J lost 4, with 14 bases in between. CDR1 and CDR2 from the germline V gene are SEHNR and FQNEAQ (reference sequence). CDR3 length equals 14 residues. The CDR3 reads CASSLPAAPYGYTF. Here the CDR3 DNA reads TGTGCCAGCAGCCTCCCGGCGGCGCCCTATGGCTACACCTTC.